This T cell receptor (beta chain) was sequenced in a study of cytomegalovirus exposure and HLA in healthy donors. Study findings and constraints: A highly shared variant cluster was judged a likely technical artifact.

Of note for this clone: Its specificity is not known.

The length of the CDR3 is 13 residues. The V and J ends lost 3 bases and 8 bases, in that order; junction bases with no gene match: 7. Germline V gene sequence: CDR1 SGHNT, CDR2 YYREEE (reference sequence). The study ran its PCR with 60 Vbeta and 13 Jbeta primers. Sequencing used immunoSEQ multiplex PCR; TCRdb keeps in-frame clones, though not all of them. The profile covers 100,000 to 150,000 clones, with 70% to 85% appearing a single time and roughly 1.5% taken by the ten largest. The rearrangement uses TRBV5-4 and TRBJ1-2; the match to TRBD1 covers 7 bases. Sequencing used PBMCs. The sequence was obtained from a female donor in good health and CMV-seronegative. The CDR3 sequence is CASSSRQGRGYTF. The CDR3 nucleotides read TGTGCCAGCAGCTCTAGACAGGGCCGCGGCTACACCTTC.